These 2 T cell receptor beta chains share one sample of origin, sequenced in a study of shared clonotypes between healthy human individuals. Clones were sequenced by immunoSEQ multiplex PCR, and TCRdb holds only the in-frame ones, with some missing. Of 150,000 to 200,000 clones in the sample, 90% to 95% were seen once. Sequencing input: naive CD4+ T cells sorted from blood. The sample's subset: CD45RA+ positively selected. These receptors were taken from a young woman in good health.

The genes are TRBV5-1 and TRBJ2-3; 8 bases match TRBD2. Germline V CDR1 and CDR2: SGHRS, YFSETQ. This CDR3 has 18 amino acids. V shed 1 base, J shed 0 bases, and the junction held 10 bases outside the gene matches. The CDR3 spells CASSLLASGLASTDTQYF. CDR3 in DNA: TGCGCCAGCAGCTTGTTAGCTAGCGGGTTAGCTAGCACAGATACGCAGTATTTT.

The DNA of the CDR3 is TGTGCCAGCAGCTTACTTGGTATCAACTATGGCTACACCTTC. Protein product: CASSLLGINYGYTF. V usage is TRBV11-2 and J usage is TRBJ1-2; no definite D call. The CDR3 extends over 14 amino acids. Germline lookup yields CDR1 SGHAT and CDR2 FQNNGV. Trimming stripped 2 bases from V and 2 bases from J, with 9 bases between. The full variable domain, rest sourced from reference TRBV11-2 and TRBJ1-2, is EAGVAQSPRYKIIEKRQSVAFWCNPISGHATLYWYQQILGQGPKLLIQFQNNGVVDDSQLPKDRFSAERLKGVDSTLKIQPAKLEDSAVYLCASSLLGINYGYTFGSGTRLTVV.